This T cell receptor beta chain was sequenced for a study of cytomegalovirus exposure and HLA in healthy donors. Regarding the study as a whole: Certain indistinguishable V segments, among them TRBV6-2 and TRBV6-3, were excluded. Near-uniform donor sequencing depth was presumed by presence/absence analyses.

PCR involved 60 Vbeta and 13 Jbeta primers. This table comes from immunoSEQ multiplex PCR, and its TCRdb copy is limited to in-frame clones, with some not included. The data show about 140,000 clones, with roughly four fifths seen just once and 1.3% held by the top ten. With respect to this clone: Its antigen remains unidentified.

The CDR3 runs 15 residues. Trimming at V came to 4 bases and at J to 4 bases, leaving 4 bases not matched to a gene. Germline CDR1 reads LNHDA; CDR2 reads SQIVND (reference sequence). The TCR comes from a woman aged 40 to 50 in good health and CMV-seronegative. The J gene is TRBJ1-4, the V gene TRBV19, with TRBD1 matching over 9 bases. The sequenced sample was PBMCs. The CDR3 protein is CASSTRQGGNEKLFF. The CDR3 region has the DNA TGTGCCAGTAGTACCCGACAGGGGGGTAATGAAAAACTGTTTTTT.